A single T cell receptor (beta chain) is shown here with its context. Its antigen is unknown. This sample was included in a study of shared clonotypes between healthy human individuals. Some clones are missing from TCRdb's copy, which holds only in-frame ones; the method was immunoSEQ multiplex PCR. Here the sample spans 950,000 to 1,200,000 clones, approximately 75% being singletons. Study-wide results and caveats: Non-shared clonotypes were found to have lower generation probabilities than the clonotypes that were shared by all four of the sorted-subset donors.

Every donor was a Caucasian adult from Nashville, Tennessee. Naive CD4+ cells were CD45RA-selected; the remaining cells were memory. V lost 7 bases, J lost 3 bases, and 8 bases stayed unmatched. CDR1 is MNHNS and CDR2 is SASEGT in the germline V gene. The CDR3 has 14 residues. The sequencing input was memory CD4+ T cells from PBMCs. The subset here: CD45RA-negative fraction. The chain carries TRBV6-1 and TRBJ1-2; 7 bases match TRBD1. The source of this sequence is a man aged 18 to 29 in good health. Some clones in this sample may be carry-over from other donors' samples. CDR3 residues: CASMKGGEDYGYTF. CDR3 DNA sequence: TGTGCCAGCATGAAAGGGGGCGAGGACTATGGCTACACCTTC.